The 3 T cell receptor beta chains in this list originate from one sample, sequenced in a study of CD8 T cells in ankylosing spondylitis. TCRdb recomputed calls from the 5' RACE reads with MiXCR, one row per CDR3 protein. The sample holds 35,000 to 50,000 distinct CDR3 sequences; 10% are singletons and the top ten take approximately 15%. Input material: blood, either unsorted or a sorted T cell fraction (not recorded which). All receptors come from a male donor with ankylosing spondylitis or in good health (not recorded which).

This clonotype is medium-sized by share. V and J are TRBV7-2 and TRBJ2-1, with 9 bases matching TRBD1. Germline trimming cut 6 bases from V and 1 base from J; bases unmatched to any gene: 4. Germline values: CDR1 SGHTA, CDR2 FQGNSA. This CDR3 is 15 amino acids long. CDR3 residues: CASRGTGSSYNEQFF. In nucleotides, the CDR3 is TGTGCCAGCAGGGGGACAGGGAGTTCCTACAATGAGCAGTTCTTC.

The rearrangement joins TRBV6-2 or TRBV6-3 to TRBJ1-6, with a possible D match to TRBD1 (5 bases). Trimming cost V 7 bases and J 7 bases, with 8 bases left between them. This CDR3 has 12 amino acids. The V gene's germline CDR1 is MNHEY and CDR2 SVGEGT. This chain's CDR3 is CASTRENSPLHF. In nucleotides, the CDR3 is TGTGCCAGCACCAGGGAAAATTCACCCCTCCACTTT.

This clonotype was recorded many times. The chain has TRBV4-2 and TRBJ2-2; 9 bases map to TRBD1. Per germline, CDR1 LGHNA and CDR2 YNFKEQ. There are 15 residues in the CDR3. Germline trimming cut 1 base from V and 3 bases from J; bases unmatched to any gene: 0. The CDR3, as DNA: TGTGCCAGCAGCCAAGGGACAGGGGACACCGGGGAGCTGTTTTTT. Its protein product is CASSQGTGDTGELFF.